This TCR beta chain comes out of a study of cytomegalovirus exposure and HLA in healthy donors. Assay used: immunoSEQ multiplex PCR; TCRdb lists only in-frame clones, some missing. The sample lists some 170,000 clones; 84% were seen once. This clone was observed a single time. This CDR3 has 16 amino acids. Trimming pared 0 bases from V and 3 bases from J, leaving 15 bases between. The germline CDR1 and CDR2 sequences are SGHRS and YFSETQ. The sequence derives from a man aged 25 to 40 in good health and CMV-seropositive. Sequencing was performed on PBMCs. This chain joins TRBV5-1 and TRBJ1-2; TRBD1 is a possible D gene (6 bases). In DNA, the CDR3 is TGCGCCAGCAGCTTGGCGGTGGCAGGGGTGGACTATGGCTACACCTTC. It yields the protein CASSLAVAGVDYGYTF.